What follows are 20 T cell receptor beta chains derived from one specimen sequenced in a study of human T cells and chemical hapten exposure. TCRdb reprocessed the RACE reads with MiXCR, giving one entry per CDR3 protein. The data show around 120,000 distinct CDR3 sequences, roughly 13% seen once. The time point here: patch test 1, 2 weeks after DPC sensitization. As to treatment: therapeutic diphenylcyclopropenone sensitization with weekly scalp DPC. The specimen was whole blood, collected in connection with sensitization to the hapten diphenylcyclopropenone (DPC). These receptors all come from a man aged 18 to 30 with alopecia areata. Some clones in this sample may be carry-over from other donors' samples.

V is TRBV2 and J is TRBJ2-6; D perhaps matches TRBD1 (5 bases). The CDR3 sequence is 16 residues long. V was clipped by 8 bases and J by 0 bases, with 14 bases between them. Germline V gives CDR1 SNHLY, CDR2 FYNNEI. The CDR3 coding sequence is TGTGCCAGCCGACAGACGTACTCCTCTGGGGCCAACGTCCTGACTTTC. Protein product: CASRQTYSSGANVLTF.

This clonotype appeared many times. The chain carries TRBV6-4 and TRBJ2-1; 8 bases align to TRBD2. The V segment lost 3 bases and the J segment 3 bases; nucleotides outside the gene matches: 4. Germline CDR1 MRHNA, CDR2 SNTAGT. The CDR3 is 15 amino acids. In nucleotides, the CDR3 is TGTGCCAGCAGTGAGGAAGCGGGGGACTACAATGAGCAGTTCTTC. The encoded protein is CASSEEAGDYNEQFF.

This clonotype was seen a few times. The V and J genes are TRBV19 and TRBJ1-5; D not resolved. Germline V gene sequence: CDR1 LNHDA, CDR2 SQIVND (reference sequence). The ends were cut back, 2 bases at V and 5 bases at J, with 7 bases in the middle. CDR3 length: 13 amino acids. The CDR3 sequence is CASSIPFDQPQHF. Written as DNA, the CDR3 is TGTGCCAGTAGTATACCCTTTGATCAGCCCCAGCATTTT.

The V and J genes are TRBV11-2 and TRBJ2-7; 9 positions match TRBD2. Unmatched junction bases numbered 12, after V lost 5 bases and J lost 7 bases. This CDR3 spans 15 amino acids. The germline gives CDR1 SGHAT, CDR2 FQNNGV. CDR3 amino acids: CASSPLAGGPREQYF. DNA for the CDR3: TGTGCCAGCAGCCCCCTTGCGGGGGGGCCACGGGAGCAGTACTTC.

This clonotype has only a few counts. The chain is built from TRBV29-1 and TRBJ1-6; D uncertain. V lost 2 bases to trimming and J lost 10 bases, with 9 bases between them. Germline V gene data show CDR1 as SQVTM and CDR2 as ANQGSEA. The CDR3 is made up of 12 amino acids. In DNA, the CDR3 is TGCAGCGTTGAAAAGGGCGCCTCACCCCTCCACTTT. This gives the protein CSVEKGASPLHF.

In its sample, this clonotype was seen many times. The chain recombines TRBV6-4 with TRBJ2-1, with 7 bases that match TRBD1. This CDR3 region has 14 residues. The germline CDR1 and CDR2 sequences are MRHNA and SNTAGT. V was pared by 6 bases and J by 0 bases, with 2 bases of the junction left unmatched. The CDR3 reads CASSRDSSYNEQFF. The CDR3 nucleotides read TGTGCCAGCAGCAGGGACAGCTCCTACAATGAGCAGTTCTTC.

This clonotype was recorded many times. The CDR3 loop is CSVGEAVDSGNTIYF. In DNA form, the CDR3 reads TGCAGCGTTGGGGAGGCAGTGGACTCTGGAAACACCATATATTTT. This sequence joins TRBV29-1 and TRBJ1-3; D remains unclear. The germline V gene has CDR1 SQVTM and CDR2 ANQGSEA. CDR3 length: 15 residues. The V gene lost 4 bases and the J gene lost 0 bases, with 13 bases spanning the gap.

This sequence joins TRBV10-3 and TRBJ1-1; D perhaps matches TRBD1 (6 bases). CDR3 size: 13 residues. The germline V and J ends were trimmed by 10 bases and 1 base, with 13 bases remaining between them. CDR1 is ENHRY and CDR2 is SYGVKD in the germline V gene. The CDR3, as DNA: TGTGCCAGCCAGGGGTTCGGGAACACTGAAGCTTTCTTT. This codes for CASQGFGNTEAFF.

This clonotype was seen more than once but under ten times. This chain uses TRBV7-6 with TRBJ2-2; D may match TRBD1 or TRBD2 (5 bases each). The CDR3 spans 13 residues. CDR1 and CDR2 from the germline V gene are SGHVS and FNYEAQ. V lost 5 bases and J lost 6, with 10 bases in between. CDR3 region: CASSGGGSGELFF. The CDR3 DNA reads as TGTGCCAGCAGCGGGGGTGGATCCGGGGAGCTGTTTTTT.

The V and J genes are TRBV5-6 and TRBJ2-3, with 7 bases matching TRBD2. The germline gives CDR1 SGHDT, CDR2 YYEEEE. This CDR3 comprises 15 residues. With V trimmed by 4 bases and J by 1 base, 6 bases remained unmatched. CDR3 in amino acids: CASSLSGARTDTQYF. In DNA form, the CDR3 reads TGTGCCAGCAGCCTAAGCGGGGCTCGCACAGATACGCAGTATTTT. The full variable domain, rest sourced from reference TRBV5-6 and TRBJ2-3, is DAGVTQSPTHLIKTRGQQVTLRCSPKSGHDTVSWYQQALGQGPQFIFQYYEEEERQRGNFPDRFSGHQFPNYSSELNVNALLLGDSALYLCASSLSGARTDTQYFGPGTRLTVL.

This chain links TRBV7-2 with TRBJ2-7; the D is unclear. Trimming took 2 bases from V and 0 from J, leaving 5 bases between them. The germline CDR1 and CDR2 sequences are SGHTA and FQGNSA. The CDR3 sequence is 13 residues long. DNA of the CDR3: TGTGCCAGCAGCTTAAGCCGCTCCTACGAGCAGTACTTC. Its protein is CASSLSRSYEQYF. The full variable domain, rest sourced from reference TRBV7-2 and TRBJ2-7, is GAGVSQSPSNKVTEKGKDVELRCDPISGHTALYWYRQSLGQGLEFLIYFQGNSAPDKSGLPSDRFSAERTGGSVSTLTIQRTQQEDSAVYLCASSLSRSYEQYFGPGTRLTVT.

This clonotype came up a few times. V is TRBV29-1 and J is TRBJ1-2; 7 nucleotides line up with TRBD1. The CDR3 runs 14 residues. Germline V gene lookup returns CDR1 SQVTM and CDR2 ANQGSEA. The V gene end was trimmed by 2 bases and the J gene end by 5 bases; junction bases not matched to a gene: 8. CDR3 in DNA: TGCAGCGTTGAATCTGGCAGGGGGACTTATGGCTACACCTTC. It translates to CSVESGRGTYGYTF.

This clonotype was seen a handful of times. The chain combines TRBV7-6 with TRBJ2-3; TRBD1 matches at 7 bases. Trimming at V came to 6 bases and at J to 3 bases, leaving 15 bases not matched to a gene. Looked up from germline, CDR1 is SGHVS and CDR2 is FNYEAQ. The CDR3 runs to 17 residues. CDR3 DNA sequence: TGTGCCAGCAGTCCAACCGTACCGGGACAGACGACAGATACGCAGTATTTT. It is translated as CASSPTVPGQTTDTQYF.

This clonotype was recorded a few times. The chain links TRBV20-1 to TRBJ2-2, with TRBD1 identical over 9 bases. The junction had 2 bases not matched to a gene; V was cut back by 4 bases and J by 5 bases. This CDR3 has 13 amino acids. Germline CDR1 is DFQATT and CDR2 is SNEGSKA (reference sequence). The CDR3 protein is CSAKQGATGELFF. CDR3 in DNA: TGCAGTGCTAAACAGGGGGCTACCGGGGAGCTGTTTTTT.

The gene calls are TRBV7-6 and TRBJ2-2; TRBD1 is a possible D gene (6 bases). V lost 3 bases and J lost 4, with 12 bases in between. The CDR3 is 15 amino acids. Germline CDR1 SGHVS, CDR2 FNYEAQ. CDR3 protein: CASSFGTPVTGELFF. CDR3 bases: TGTGCCAGCAGCTTCGGGACACCCGTCACCGGGGAGCTGTTTTTT.

Only a few counts were recorded for this clonotype. The V gene is TRBV7-3, the J gene TRBJ1-1; the match to TRBD1 covers 9 bases. The germline V gene encodes CDR1 SGHTA and CDR2 FQGTGA. There are 15 residues in the CDR3. Trimming removed 5 bases from V and 1 base from J; junction bases left unmatched: 5. CDR3 in DNA: TGTGCCAGCAGCCTACAGGGGGCTACGAACACTGAAGCTTTCTTT. Amino acids: CASSLQGATNTEAFF.

The chain recombines TRBV11-2 with TRBJ2-1; D unresolved. Germline loops: CDR1 SGHAT, CDR2 FQNNGV. The germline V and J ends were trimmed by 5 bases and 3 bases, with 14 bases remaining between them. This CDR3 has 15 residues. CDR3 sequence: CASSPNGFNYNEQFF. The CDR3 DNA follows: TGTGCCAGCAGCCCGAATGGTTTTAACTACAATGAGCAGTTCTTC.

CDR3 DNA: TGTGCCAGCAGCTTAAGTCAGGGTGAAGGAGGCTACACCTTC. This translates into CASSLSQGEGGYTF. The chain carries TRBV14 and TRBJ1-2; possibly TRBD1 for D (5 bases). The CDR3 spans 14 residues. The germline CDR1 and CDR2 sequences are SGHDN and FVKESK. V was trimmed by 5 bases and J by 8 bases, leaving 18 bases between them.

This clonotype has more than one count but fewer than ten. The rearrangement links TRBV7-3 to TRBJ1-1; D is unclear. This CDR3 has 13 amino acids. V was clipped by 2 bases and J by 7 bases, with 11 bases between them. CDR1 SGHTA and CDR2 FQGTGA come from the germline V gene. CDR3 coding DNA: TGTGCCAGCAGCTTACCCTCCCGGGGTGAAGCTTTCTTT. Translation: CASSLPSRGEAFF.

This chain connects TRBV12-3 or TRBV12-4 to TRBJ1-2; no clear D. The CDR3 covers 14 residues. The germline V and J ends were trimmed by 6 bases and 2 bases, with 13 bases remaining between them. The CDR3 loop reads CASSQGPQNYGYTF. In DNA form, the CDR3 reads TGTGCCAGCAGCCAAGGGCCCCAAAACTATGGCTACACCTTC.